Reported below is one T cell receptor beta chain. What it recognizes is unknown. The PCR had 60 Vbeta and 13 Jbeta primers. TCRdb keeps only in-frame clones here, not all; method: immunoSEQ multiplex PCR. This table has some 120,000 clones, 80% appearing once. CDR1 is SGHRS and CDR2 is YFSETQ in the germline V gene. Trimming removed 4 bases from V and 2 bases from J, with 12 bases in between. The CDR3 runs to 14 residues. This specimen belongs to a study of cytomegalovirus exposure and HLA in healthy donors. Study in general: An analysis done earlier identified about 120 million unique TCR beta sequences from around 180 million T cells. Whole-study findings and limits: In a later analysis, TCR beta V- and J-gene trimming was associated with a missense DCLRE1C variant. Researchers reportedly found TCR beta sequences accurately predicted most subjects' HLA-A and HLA-B alleles. An apparent linkage of common viral pathogens to several of the most significant clusters emerged in a later analysis.

V is TRBV5-1 and J is TRBJ1-1; possible D gene TRBD1, 5 bases. This TCR was recovered from a young man in good health and CMV-seropositive. Source material: PBMCs. The CDR3 here is CASSADTKNTEAFF. The CDR3 coding sequence is TGCGCCAGCAGCGCGGACACGAAAAACACTGAAGCTTTCTTT. Full variable domain (rest looked up from reference TRBV5-1 and TRBJ1-1): KAGVTQTPRYLIKTRGQQVTLSCSPISGHRSVSWYQQTPGQGLQFLFEYFSETQRNKGNFPGRFSGRQFSNSRSEMNVSTLELGDSALYLCASSADTKNTEAFFGQGTRLTVV.